The T cell receptor (beta chain) under discussion was sequenced for a study of stem cell transplantation in POMP-related autoinflammatory disease. Study-level results: A trend toward lower repertoire diversity and greater clonality appeared in every analyzed T-cell subset of PRAID patients.

Sequencing used immunoSEQ multiplex PCR; TCRdb keeps in-frame clones, though not all of them. The profile shows 9,000 to 10,000 clones, 79% of them singletons. The CDR3 is 11 amino acids. V lost 5 bases and J lost 13, with 12 bases in between. As regards this clone: The antigen is unknown.

The material sequenced was CD4+ T cells from PBMCs, taken after stem cell transplantation. This clonotype originated in a human patient with POMP-related autoinflammation and immune dysregulation (PRAID). Some T cells may be transferred from the graft donor. V usage is TRBV12-3 or TRBV12-4 and J usage is TRBJ2-4, with TRBD2 as a possible D gene (6 bases). The CDR3 spells CASSAGSLQYF. The DNA for the CDR3 is TGTGCCAGCAGTGCCGGGAGCCTCCAGTACTTC.